This T cell receptor (beta chain) derives from a study of PD-1 blockade in classical Hodgkin lymphoma. There are 17 residues in the CDR3. The ends lost 3 bases at V and 1 base at J; junction bases unmatched: 8. CDR1 and CDR2 from the germline V gene are SGHRS and YFSETQ. Concerning this clone: The antigen is not known.

Study results and caveats: In CD4+ cells, TCR diversity went up significantly by C4D1, but in CD8+ cells it did not. What caused the repertoire differences, perhaps disease activity or prior therapy, remains undefined.

Time point here: cycle 4 day 1 (C4D1), after more than five weeks of nivolumab. All patients experienced relapse after autologous stem cell transplantation, and brentuximab vedotin exposure was variable. Under best response, outcomes were complete response, partial response or progressive disease. TCRdb keeps only in-frame clones here, not all; method: immunoSEQ multiplex PCR. Found here are 25,000 to 30,000 clones, around 80% of them singletons; the top ten hold around 16%. The receptor's source is a human donor with classical Hodgkin lymphoma. The material sequenced was peripheral blood mononuclear cells (PBMCs), taken before the fourth cycle of nivolumab. The chain carries TRBV5-1 and TRBJ2-1; TRBD1 aligns across 9 bases. This CDR3 is CASSWRGQGTSYNEQFF. The CDR3, as DNA: TGCGCCAGCAGCTGGCGGGGACAGGGAACATCCTACAATGAGCAGTTCTTC.